The 19 T cell receptor beta chains given below trace back to one sample, sequenced in a study of T cell clones after liver transplantation. Method: immunoSEQ multiplex PCR; TCRdb's copy keeps in-frame clones and lacks some. Among tens of thousands of clones listed, 70% to 80% were seen once. Specimen: CD4+ T cells from blood, collected at the approximately 16-month timepoint. These receptors were taken from a human patient who received a liver transplant. Some T cells may be the graft donor's.

The chain carries TRBV6-1 and TRBJ2-1; 11 bases line up with TRBD1. The V gene end was trimmed by 7 bases and the J gene end by 3 bases; junction bases not matched to a gene: 5. This CDR3 comprises 15 residues. The germline CDR1 and CDR2 sequences are MNHNS and SASEGT. CDR3 residues: CASTSGQGGYNEQFF. CDR3 DNA: TGTGCCAGCACCTCGGGACAGGGGGGCTACAATGAGCAGTTCTTC.

The chain couples TRBV28 to TRBJ2-5, with D perhaps matching TRBD1 (6 bases). Trimming pared 2 bases from V and 2 bases from J, leaving 9 bases between. From germline, CDR1 is MDHEN and CDR2 SYDVKM. This CDR3 spans 14 amino acids. The CDR3 bases are TGTGCCAGCAGTTTAGGCGACAGGCAAGAGACCCAGTACTTC. Translated: CASSLGDRQETQYF.

This clone was seen more than once but under ten times. The chain recombines TRBV6-5 with TRBJ1-2, with a weak D call TRBD1 (5 bases). V was shortened by 2 bases and J by 5 bases, with 12 bases between the two germline ends. The CDR3 length is 14 residues. Germline V lookup: CDR1 MNHEY, CDR2 SVGAGI. CDR3 in amino acids: CASSYGPGPYGYTF. CDR3 sequence (DNA): TGTGCCAGCAGTTACGGCCCAGGGCCTTATGGCTACACCTTC.

The chain recombines TRBV28 with TRBJ2-7; D ambiguous. The CDR3 spans 15 residues. Germline V lookup: CDR1 MDHEN, CDR2 SYDVKM. Trimming removed 2 bases from V and 0 bases from J, with 11 bases in between. CDR3 DNA sequence: TGTGCCAGCAGTTTAACGCACTCGTCCTCCTACGAGCAGTACGTC. Amino acids: CASSLTHSSSYEQYV.

This clone was counted a few times. The rearrangement uses TRBV2 and TRBJ1-6; 7 nucleotides line up with TRBD1. Germline-derived CDR1 and CDR2 are SNHLY and FYNNEI. This CDR3 is built from 13 residues. Trimming at V came to 10 bases and at J to 9 bases, leaving 9 bases not matched to a gene. Here the CDR3 DNA reads TGTGCCACCCAGACAGGGAGTGGTTCACCCCTCCACTTT. It is translated as CATQTGSGSPLHF.

The CDR3 nucleotides read TGCGCCAGCAGCTTGGGACGAGCGGAGGTGGATGAGCAGTTCTTC. Translating gives CASSLGRAEVDEQFF. This chain uses TRBV5-1 with TRBJ2-1; tentative D call: TRBD2 (5 bases). CDR1 is SGHRS and CDR2 is YFSETQ in the germline V gene. The CDR3 has 15 amino acids. V lost 0 bases, J lost 8 bases, and 15 bases lay in between. The full variable domain, completed using reference TRBV5-1 and TRBJ2-1, is KAGVTQTPRYLIKTRGQQVTLSCSPISGHRSVSWYQQTPGQGLQFLFEYFSETQRNKGNFPGRFSGRQFSNSRSEMNVSTLELGDSALYLCASSLGRAEVDEQFFGPGTRLTVL.

This chain uses TRBV6-5 with TRBJ1-4; D not certain. Deletions cut 4 bases from V and 4 bases from J, with 13 bases between. The germline gives CDR1 MNHEY, CDR2 SVGAGI. The CDR3 has 15 residues. The CDR3 nucleotides are TGTGCCAGCAGTTCCACCGGGTCCGATAATGAAAAACTGTTTTTT. Its protein is CASSSTGSDNEKLFF.

The table lists this clone with a few counts. The V and J genes are TRBV5-6 and TRBJ2-7; D is uncertain. CDR1 is SGHDT, CDR2 YYEEEE, per germline. Trimming shortened V by 1 base and J by 3 bases, and 8 bases separated the two germline ends. The CDR3 contains 13 residues. The CDR3 nucleotides are TGTGCCAGCAGCTTGAGTGGGGACTACGAGCAGTACGTC. It is translated as CASSLSGDYEQYV.

The V and J genes are TRBV2 and TRBJ2-7; D possibly corresponds to TRBD1 (6 bases). The germline CDR1 and CDR2 sequences are SNHLY and FYNNEI. V was cut by 6 bases and J by 0 bases, with 12 bases left in between. The CDR3 covers 14 residues. CDR3 bases: TGTGCCAGCAGCCACGGACAGCTCTCCTACGAGCAGTACTTC. It codes for CASSHGQLSYEQYF.

The chain employs TRBV30 and TRBJ2-1; D gene unclear. The V end was cut by 1 base, the J end by 7 bases, with 8 bases between. The germline gives CDR1 GTSNPN, CDR2 SVGIG (reference sequence). This CDR3 has 12 residues. In DNA form, the CDR3 reads TGTGCCTGGAGTGAAACCAGGAATGAGCAGTTCTTC. It yields the protein CAWSETRNEQFF.

The rearrangement joins TRBV2 to TRBJ1-1; 9 bases are a match to TRBD1. V shed 10 bases and J 3 bases; nucleotides not matched to a gene: 6. CDR3 length: 13 amino acids. CDR1 and CDR2 (germline): SNHLY, FYNNEI. CDR3 protein: CATSRDRDTEAFF. The DNA of the CDR3 is TGTGCCACATCCCGGGACAGGGACACTGAAGCTTTCTTT.

Only a few counts were recorded for this clone. The chain has TRBV5-8 and TRBJ2-5, with 13 bases identical to TRBD2. This CDR3 is built from 18 residues. Germline V CDR1 and CDR2: SGHTS, YDEGEE. The V gene end was trimmed by 0 bases and the J gene end by 1 base; junction bases not matched to a gene: 6. CDR3 protein: CASSLGATSGGSQETQYF. CDR3 in DNA: TGTGCCAGCAGCTTGGGGGCGACTAGCGGGGGGTCCCAAGAGACCCAGTACTTC. The full variable domain, rest sourced from reference TRBV5-8 and TRBJ2-5, is EAGVTQSPTHLIKTRGQQATLRCSPISGHTSVYWYQQALGLGLQFLLWYDEGEERNRGNFPPRFSGRQFPNYSSELNVNALELEDSALYLCASSLGATSGGSQETQYFGPGTRLLVL.

The rearrangement links TRBV19 to TRBJ2-2; 10 nucleotides match TRBD1. CDR1 and CDR2 (germline): LNHDA, SQIVND (reference sequence). After removal of 6 bases from V and 4 bases from J, the junction contained 5 bases not matched to a gene. CDR3 length equals 15 residues. This CDR3 reads CASRTGGTGTGELFF. Written as DNA, the CDR3 is TGTGCCAGTAGGACAGGGGGCACGGGCACCGGGGAGCTGTTTTTT.

The gene calls are TRBV7-8 and TRBJ2-2, with 13 positions matching TRBD2. The junction had 17 bases not matched to a gene; V was cut back by 3 bases and J by 4 bases. CDR1 is SGHVS, CDR2 FQNEAQ, per germline. This CDR3 has 21 residues. This CDR3 reads CASSFFLLLAGGPEVTGELFF. The CDR3 nucleotides are TGTGCCAGCAGCTTCTTCCTTTTACTAGCGGGGGGGCCTGAGGTCACCGGGGAGCTGTTTTTT.

The chain links TRBV18 to TRBJ1-3; TRBD1 matches 8 bases. The CDR3 spans 16 residues. With V trimmed by 4 bases and J by 0 bases, 5 bases remained unmatched. Germline lookup yields CDR1 KGHSH and CDR2 LQKENI. The chain's CDR3 is CASSHGTGSSGNTIYF. The DNA of the CDR3 is TGTGCCAGCTCACACGGGACAGGTAGCTCTGGAAACACCATATATTTT.

DNA of the CDR3: TGTGCCAGCAAGCAGGGGTGGGGGAATGAAAAACTGTTTTTT. As protein: CASKQGWGNEKLFF. The J gene is TRBJ1-4, the V gene TRBV6-5, with TRBD1 as a possible D gene (6 bases). V was shortened by 7 bases and J by 5 bases, with 14 bases between the two germline ends. The CDR3 spans 14 residues. The germline gives CDR1 MNHEY, CDR2 SVGAGI.

V gene TRBV6-6 combines with J gene TRBJ1-1; unclear D gene. The V end was cut by 3 bases, the J end by 4 bases, with 9 bases between. CDR3 length equals 13 residues. CDR1 and CDR2 (germline): MNHNY, SVGAGI (reference sequence). CDR3 sequence: CASSYEEGTEAFF. The CDR3 bases are TGTGCCAGCAGTTATGAGGAGGGCACTGAAGCTTTCTTT.

This clone was recorded a few times. V and J are TRBV7-2 and TRBJ2-3; the match to TRBD2 covers 11 bases. V lost 5 bases, J lost 10 bases, and 8 bases stayed unmatched. This CDR3 spans 14 amino acids. Per germline, CDR1 SGHTA and CDR2 FQGNSA. CDR3 amino acids: CASSRGLAATAQYF. As DNA, the CDR3 is TGTGCCAGCAGCCGGGGACTAGCGGCCACAGCGCAGTATTTT.

The chain joins TRBV5-1 to TRBJ2-3; D is unclear. Trimming shortened V by 0 bases and J by 2 bases, and 10 bases separated the two germline ends. This CDR3 spans 15 amino acids. Germline CDR1 and CDR2: SGHRS and YFSETQ. CDR3 nucleotides: TGCGCCAGCAGCTTGGAGGTCAGTAACACAGATACGCAGTATTTT. This encodes CASSLEVSNTDTQYF.